Listed below are T cell receptor beta chains from one sample, sequenced in a study of regulatory T cells in long-lasting Graves disease. TCRdb re-called the multiplex PCR reads with MiXCR, one entry per CDR3 protein. The sample lists some 340,000 distinct CDR3 sequences, roughly 10% occurring once. These data were also filed under a second study, of T cells in Graves' hyperthyroidism and ophthalmopathy.

Sequences were derived from peripheral blood mononuclear cells (PBMCs), sampled at new diagnosis, from a patient treated with antithyroid drugs. The receptors were gathered from a woman in her late teens or twenties with Graves disease. Each CDR3 is given with its conserved first and last residue. A D gene is named only where the DNA matches it firmly. The size of a clone is reported for some rows only, either as once, few or many, or as a class for expanded clones.

clone size: NA; D gene: TRBD2; V gene: TRBV9; J gene: TRBJ2-1; CDR3 protein: CASSVSGTSGYNEQFF; CDR3 DNA: TGTGCCAGCAGTGTCTCCGGGACTAGCGGGTACAATGAGCAGTTCTTC
clone size: many; D gene: NA; V gene: TRBV18; J gene: TRBJ2-1; CDR3 protein: CASSPPRGYNEQFF; CDR3 DNA: TGTGCCAGCTCACCCCCGAGAGGGTACAATGAGCAGTTCTTC
clone size: NA; D gene: NA; V gene: TRBV14; J gene: TRBJ1-1; CDR3 protein: CASSQRPGQPGNTEAFF; CDR3 DNA: TGTGCCAGCAGTCAAAGACCTGGGCAGCCGGGGAACACTGAAGCTTTCTTT
clone size: NA; D gene: NA; V gene: TRBV7-3; J gene: TRBJ1-1; CDR3 protein: CASSFERTRAFF; CDR3 DNA: TGTGCCAGCAGCTTTGAGAGGACGAGGGCTTTCTTT
clone size: few; D gene: NA; V gene: TRBV27; J gene: TRBJ1-4; CDR3 protein: CASSLSMRSSNPTNEKLFF; CDR3 DNA: TGTGCCAGCAGTTTATCTATGAGGTCATCTAATCCAACTAATGAAAAACTGTTTTTT
clone size: many; D gene: NA; V gene: TRBV6-2/TRBV6-3; J gene: TRBJ1-2; CDR3 protein: CASSYEYFYGYTF; CDR3 DNA: TGTGCCAGCAGTTACGAGTACTTCTATGGCTACACCTTC
clone size: many; D gene: NA; V gene: TRBV20-1; J gene: TRBJ1-3; CDR3 protein: CSAMDSGNTIYF; CDR3 DNA: TGCAGTGCTATGGACTCTGGAAACACCATATATTTT
clone size: many; D gene: TRBD1; V gene: TRBV20-1; J gene: TRBJ2-5; CDR3 protein: CSALQGPDEETQYF; CDR3 DNA: TGCAGTGCTTTACAGGGGCCGGACGAAGAGACCCAGTACTTC
clone size: many; D gene: TRBD1; V gene: TRBV6-1; J gene: TRBJ1-1; CDR3 protein: CASTDQGANTEAFF; CDR3 DNA: TGTGCCAGTACCGACCAGGGGGCGAACACTGAAGCTTTCTTT
clone size: many; D gene: NA; V gene: TRBV3-1; J gene: TRBJ1-1; CDR3 protein: CASSNRRASEAFF; CDR3 DNA: TGTGCCAGCAGCAATCGACGCGCCTCTGAAGCTTTCTTT
clone size: many; D gene: NA; V gene: TRBV12-3/TRBV12-4; J gene: TRBJ2-1; CDR3 protein: CASSLAPQDYRTEQFF; CDR3 DNA: TGTGCCAGCAGTTTAGCGCCGCAGGACTACCGCACTGAGCAGTTCTTC
clone size: NA; D gene: TRBD1; V gene: TRBV3-1; J gene: TRBJ2-2; CDR3 protein: CASSLDPRRTGGTGELFF; CDR3 DNA: TGTGCCAGCAGCTTAGACCCCCGGAGGACAGGAGGTACCGGGGAGCTGTTTTTT
clone size: NA; D gene: NA; V gene: TRBV20-1; J gene: TRBJ2-7; CDR3 protein: CSVDLVGVEEQYF; CDR3 DNA: TGCAGTGTCGATCTGGTGGGGGTTGAAGAGCAGTACTTC
clone size: many; D gene: NA; V gene: TRBV12-3/TRBV12-4; J gene: TRBJ1-1; CDR3 protein: CASSFGQINTEAFF; CDR3 DNA: TGTGCCAGCAGTTTTGGACAAATTAACACTGAAGCTTTCTTT
clone size: many; D gene: NA; V gene: TRBV18; J gene: TRBJ2-3; CDR3 protein: CASSTYLTEYTQYF; CDR3 DNA: TGTGCCAGCTCAACCTATTTGACAGAATATACGCAGTATTTT
clone size: many; D gene: TRBD1; V gene: TRBV28; J gene: TRBJ2-1; CDR3 protein: CASSRDRDRVYNEQFF; CDR3 DNA: TGTGCCAGCAGTCGCGACCGGGACAGGGTATACAATGAGCAGTTCTTC
clone size: many; D gene: NA; V gene: TRBV12-3/TRBV12-4; J gene: TRBJ2-3; CDR3 protein: CASGSWGGDTDTQYF; CDR3 DNA: TGTGCCAGCGGGTCGTGGGGTGGAGACACAGATACGCAGTATTTT
clone size: many; D gene: TRBD2; V gene: TRBV13; J gene: TRBJ2-1; CDR3 protein: CASSLGWIAGARGQFF; CDR3 DNA: TGTGCCAGCAGCTTAGGGTGGATAGCGGGGGCCAGGGGGCAGTTCTTC
clone size: many; D gene: NA; V gene: TRBV20-1; J gene: TRBJ2-1; CDR3 protein: CSAWRTYNEQFF; CDR3 DNA: TGCAGTGCCTGGAGGACTTACAATGAGCAGTTCTTC
clone size: many; D gene: TRBD1; V gene: TRBV6-5; J gene: TRBJ2-3; CDR3 protein: CASSYARDRSRISTDTQYF; CDR3 DNA: TGTGCCAGCAGTTACGCCCGGGACAGGTCAAGGATTAGCACAGATACGCAGTATTTT
clone size: many; D gene: NA; V gene: TRBV7-3; J gene: TRBJ1-1; CDR3 protein: CASSPVSENTEAFF; CDR3 DNA: TGTGCCAGCAGCCCCGTATCGGAGAACACTGAAGCTTTCTTT
clone size: many; D gene: TRBD1; V gene: TRBV7-8; J gene: TRBJ1-4; CDR3 protein: CASSRLTGGTNEKLFF; CDR3 DNA: TGTGCCAGCAGCCGACTTACAGGGGGGACAAATGAAAAACTGTTTTTT
clone size: few; D gene: NA; V gene: TRBV14; J gene: TRBJ1-4; CDR3 protein: CASSPLDYGSEEKLFF; CDR3 DNA: TGTGCCAGCAGCCCGCTAGATTATGGGAGCGAAGAAAAACTGTTTTTT
clone size: few; D gene: TRBD1; V gene: TRBV29-1; J gene: TRBJ1-2; CDR3 protein: CSARLRDRFYGYTF; CDR3 DNA: TGCAGCGCGCGACTCCGGGACAGATTCTATGGCTACACCTTC
clone size: few; D gene: NA; V gene: TRBV25-1; J gene: TRBJ1-5; CDR3 protein: CASAKTRAGDLPNQPQHF; CDR3 DNA: TGTGCCAGCGCCAAGACCCGGGCAGGCGATCTCCCCAATCAGCCCCAGCATTTT
clone size: NA; D gene: NA; V gene: TRBV7-9; J gene: TRBJ2-1; CDR3 protein: CASSFQTNYNEQFF; CDR3 DNA: TGTGCCAGCAGCTTTCAGACTAATTACAATGAGCAGTTCTTC
clone size: many; D gene: NA; V gene: TRBV7-2; J gene: TRBJ1-2; CDR3 protein: CASTTYRPSGQPYGYTF; CDR3 DNA: TGTGCCAGCACCACTTATAGGCCCTCGGGACAACCTTATGGCTACACCTTC
clone size: NA; D gene: TRBD1; V gene: TRBV4-1; J gene: TRBJ1-2; CDR3 protein: CASSQAFGQAIYGYTF; CDR3 DNA: TGCGCCAGCAGCCAAGCTTTCGGACAGGCCATCTATGGCTACACCTTC
clone size: many; D gene: TRBD2; V gene: TRBV6-5; J gene: TRBJ2-1; CDR3 protein: CASSYKIRGTSSYNEQFF; CDR3 DNA: TGTGCCAGCAGTTATAAGATAAGAGGGACTAGCTCCTACAATGAGCAGTTCTTC
clone size: many; D gene: NA; V gene: TRBV5-1; J gene: TRBJ1-1; CDR3 protein: CASSPNQLNTEAFF; CDR3 DNA: TGCGCCAGCAGCCCGAACCAACTGAACACTGAAGCTTTCTTT
clone size: NA; D gene: TRBD2; V gene: TRBV5-4; J gene: TRBJ2-7; CDR3 protein: CASSAPGGASWEQYF; CDR3 DNA: TGTGCCAGCAGCGCCCCCGGGGGGGCGTCATGGGAGCAGTACTTC
clone size: NA; D gene: NA; V gene: TRBV20-1; J gene: TRBJ2-1; CDR3 protein: CSADRDVSYNEQFF; CDR3 DNA: TGCAGTGCTGACCGGGACGTCTCCTACAATGAGCAGTTCTTC
clone size: many; D gene: NA; V gene: TRBV3-1; J gene: TRBJ1-2; CDR3 protein: CASSLNAGHTNYGYTF; CDR3 DNA: TGTGCCAGCAGCCTCAACGCGGGACATACTAACTATGGCTACACCTTC
clone size: many; D gene: NA; V gene: TRBV2; J gene: TRBJ2-2; CDR3 protein: CASSEDRELFF; CDR3 DNA: TGTGCCAGCAGTGAAGACAGGGAGCTGTTTTTT
clone size: NA; D gene: NA; V gene: TRBV12-3/TRBV12-4; J gene: TRBJ2-1; CDR3 protein: CASSAIPTPRWGNEQFF; CDR3 DNA: TGTGCCAGCAGCGCCATTCCGACTCCTCGGTGGGGAAATGAGCAGTTCTTC
clone size: many; D gene: NA; V gene: TRBV13; J gene: TRBJ1-2; CDR3 protein: CASSPTWGGENYGYTF; CDR3 DNA: TGTGCCAGCAGCCCGACGTGGGGAGGTGAGAACTATGGCTACACCTTC
clone size: many; D gene: NA; V gene: TRBV2; J gene: TRBJ2-4; CDR3 protein: CASSDPYLRQRNIQYF; CDR3 DNA: TGTGCCAGCAGTGATCCCTATCTAAGACAGAGAAACATTCAGTACTTC
clone size: many; D gene: NA; V gene: TRBV3-1; J gene: TRBJ1-1; CDR3 protein: CASSQLRPGGTEAFF; CDR3 DNA: TGTGCCAGCAGCCAACTAAGGCCGGGGGGTACTGAAGCTTTCTTT
clone size: many; D gene: NA; V gene: TRBV28; J gene: TRBJ2-2; CDR3 protein: CASSLESISLELFF; CDR3 DNA: TGTGCCAGCAGTTTGGAGTCTATAAGCTTGGAGCTGTTTTTT
clone size: many; D gene: TRBD2; V gene: TRBV28; J gene: TRBJ2-3; CDR3 protein: CASSTGGEGLEDTQYF; CDR3 DNA: TGTGCCAGCAGTACGGGGGGGGAGGGCCTCGAGGATACGCAGTATTTT
clone size: many; D gene: NA; V gene: TRBV12-3/TRBV12-4; J gene: TRBJ1-1; CDR3 protein: CASSPAGGGNTEAFF; CDR3 DNA: TGTGCCAGCAGTCCCGCGGGGGGAGGGAACACTGAAGCTTTCTTT
clone size: many; D gene: TRBD1; V gene: TRBV28; J gene: TRBJ1-1; CDR3 protein: CASSHRGLNTEAFF; CDR3 DNA: TGTGCCAGCAGCCACAGGGGTTTGAACACTGAAGCTTTCTTT
clone size: few; D gene: TRBD1; V gene: TRBV29-1; J gene: TRBJ1-1; CDR3 protein: CSVDVYGTGTNTEAFF; CDR3 DNA: TGCAGCGTTGATGTTTACGGGACAGGGACAAACACTGAAGCTTTCTTT
clone size: many; D gene: NA; V gene: TRBV7-8; J gene: TRBJ2-7; CDR3 protein: CASSLVRLTGMYEQYF; CDR3 DNA: TGTGCCAGCAGCTTAGTACGCCTTACAGGGATGTACGAGCAGTACTTC
clone size: many; D gene: NA; V gene: TRBV12-5; J gene: TRBJ1-3; CDR3 protein: CASGNRAGNTIYF; CDR3 DNA: TGTGCTAGTGGGAACAGGGCTGGAAACACCATATATTTT
clone size: few; D gene: TRBD1; V gene: TRBV10-3; J gene: TRBJ2-1; CDR3 protein: CAISESATGQGHINEQFF; CDR3 DNA: TGTGCCATCAGTGAGTCGGCCACGGGACAGGGGCACATCAATGAGCAGTTCTTC
clone size: many; D gene: NA; V gene: TRBV6-1; J gene: TRBJ2-1; CDR3 protein: CAAGRHNEQFF; CDR3 DNA: TGTGCCGCAGGACGGCACAATGAGCAGTTCTTC
clone size: many; D gene: NA; V gene: TRBV3-1; J gene: TRBJ2-7; CDR3 protein: CASGTVHEQYF; CDR3 DNA: TGTGCCAGCGGCACAGTCCACGAGCAGTACTTC
clone size: many; D gene: TRBD1; V gene: TRBV2; J gene: TRBJ2-5; CDR3 protein: CASVQTGGFRETQYF; CDR3 DNA: TGTGCCAGCGTCCAGACAGGGGGCTTCAGAGAGACCCAGTACTTC
clone size: many; D gene: TRBD1; V gene: TRBV13; J gene: TRBJ2-1; CDR3 protein: CASSSWTGGGNEQFF; CDR3 DNA: TGTGCCAGCAGCTCCTGGACAGGGGGCGGGAATGAGCAGTTCTTC
clone size: many; D gene: NA; V gene: TRBV28; J gene: TRBJ1-4; CDR3 protein: CASIQQGGVREKLFF; CDR3 DNA: TGTGCCAGCATCCAACAAGGGGGTGTAAGGGAAAAACTGTTTTTT
clone size: many; D gene: TRBD2; V gene: TRBV15; J gene: TRBJ2-1; CDR3 protein: CATRGLAGDRGRAYNEQFF; CDR3 DNA: TGTGCCACCAGGGGACTAGCGGGAGACAGGGGTAGGGCCTACAATGAGCAGTTCTTC
clone size: many; D gene: NA; V gene: TRBV5-4; J gene: TRBJ2-7; CDR3 protein: CASSLVLGIGYEQYF; CDR3 DNA: TGTGCCAGCAGCTTGGTCCTAGGAATTGGGTACGAGCAGTACTTC
clone size: many; D gene: NA; V gene: TRBV29-1; J gene: TRBJ1-1; CDR3 protein: CSVLIGTEAFF; CDR3 DNA: TGCAGCGTGCTGATTGGGACTGAAGCTTTCTTT
clone size: NA; D gene: NA; V gene: TRBV30; J gene: TRBJ1-1; CDR3 protein: CAWVKYTYYENTEAFF; CDR3 DNA: TGTGCCTGGGTGAAGTATACATATTATGAGAACACTGAAGCTTTCTTT
clone size: many; D gene: NA; V gene: TRBV3-2; J gene: TRBJ2-1; CDR3 protein: CASSAYNRTSGYEQFF; CDR3 DNA: TGTGCCAGCAGCGCATATAATAGGACTAGCGGCTATGAGCAGTTCTTC
clone size: many; D gene: NA; V gene: TRBV10-3; J gene: TRBJ1-4; CDR3 protein: CAISEGYRDIEKLFF; CDR3 DNA: TGTGCCATCAGTGAGGGCTACAGGGATATCGAAAAACTGTTTTTT
clone size: few; D gene: TRBD1; V gene: TRBV24-1; J gene: TRBJ2-7; CDR3 protein: CATSDEGQGAGEQYF; CDR3 DNA: TGTGCCACCAGTGATGAGGGACAGGGGGCTGGAGAGCAGTACTTC
clone size: few; D gene: TRBD1; V gene: TRBV27; J gene: TRBJ2-7; CDR3 protein: CASSYGTGDSYEQYF; CDR3 DNA: TGTGCCAGCAGTTACGGGACAGGAGACTCCTACGAGCAGTACTTC